This TCR beta chain was captured by sequencing in a study of cytomegalovirus exposure and HLA in healthy donors. This CDR3 spans 15 amino acids. The ends were cut back, 6 bases at V and 4 bases at J, with 15 bases in the middle. The germline V gene has CDR1 SNHLY and CDR2 FYNNEI. Researchers ran the PCR with 60 Vbeta and 13 Jbeta primers. Using immunoSEQ multiplex PCR, the repertoire was profiled, and TCRdb retains in-frame clones only, with some absent. The profile shows approximately 220,000 clones, 76% of them singletons. The TCR was taken from a man aged 18 to 35 in good health and CMV-seronegative. Sequencing input: PBMCs. The J gene is TRBJ1-4, the V gene TRBV2; D remains ambiguous. CDR3 in DNA: TGTGCCAGCAGGCCCCGGGCGGGAGGTAATGAAAAACTGTTTTTT. Amino acids: CASRPRAGGNEKLFF. Looking up the rest from reference TRBV2 and TRBJ1-4 gives the full variable domain: EPEVTQTPSHQVTQMGQEVILRCVPISNHLYFYWYRQILGQKVEFLVSFYNNEISEKSEIFDDQFSVERPDGSNFTLKIRSTKLEDSAMYFCASRPRAGGNEKLFFGSGTQLSVL.